This is a list of T cell receptor beta chains from one sample in a study of human T cells and chemical hapten exposure. Using its own MiXCR run on the RACE reads, TCRdb lists one record per CDR3 protein. The table records approximately 52,000 distinct CDR3 sequences, about 9.2% of them present only once. The sample here was whole blood, taken in connection with sensitization to the hapten diphenylcyclopropenone (DPC). The source is a woman in her forties with alopecia areata. Some clones in this sample may be carry-over from other donors' samples. CDR3s include the opening cysteine and the closing phenylalanine or tryptophan.

CDR3 protein | V gene
CASSPSSYRRNQPQHF | TRBV7-6
CASRNRGPNEKLFF | TRBV4-1
CASSLQGSGANTEAFF | TRBV5-4
CASGLVGRKAQYF | TRBV7-6
CASSQHRGLQPQHF | TRBV4-1
CSVTDRGRMNTEAFF | TRBV20-1
CASSQDPGTQETQYF | TRBV4-1
CASSAQQGVTGELFF | TRBV7-6
CASSFGQMNTEAFF | TRBV28
CASSWGEKLFF | TRBV5-1
CASSTSGGGTGELFF | TRBV7-6
CSARVGTGYGYTF | TRBV20-1
CASSTPPGAASNQPQHF | TRBV19
CASTLGQDYGYTF | TRBV28
CASSQEYRGYEQYF | TRBV4-1
CASSKTGEVTDTQYF | TRBV6-2/TRBV6-3
CSAEGGGASYEQYF | TRBV20-1
CASSSAGESNYGYTF | TRBV9
CASKSAYFGETQYF | TRBV14
CASSPGGPRTEAFF | TRBV7-3
CASSPSGGASEQYF | TRBV3-1
CARAAGGLYNVSNEQFF | TRBV3-1
CASSFSRHGQETQYF | TRBV7-9
CSGRGTRTDTQYF | TRBV29-1
CASSLGTPGTTEAFF | TRBV5-4
CASSRGGYEQYF | TRBV7-9
CASRGALNQPQHF | TRBV18
CASSRTLYNEQFF | TRBV2
CASSSIPGTGGPQYYEQYF | TRBV12-3/TRBV12-4
CASTLVGGYTF | TRBV12-3/TRBV12-4
CASSGDRGTNTGELFF | TRBV12-3/TRBV12-4